The 28 T cell receptor beta chains listed next were all sequenced from one sample in a study of cytotoxic CD8 clonotypes in ibrutinib-treated CLL. Data came from immunoSEQ multiplex PCR; TCRdb stores just in-frame clones and leaves some out. The table has 110,000 or so clones, roughly 57% seen once. Sample: PBMCs, taken after 24 months of ibrutinib treatment. The source of these receptors is a human donor with chronic lymphocytic leukemia.

The chain recombines TRBV7-3 with TRBJ2-2; 10 bases map to TRBD2. J gave up 4 bases and V 5 bases, and 7 bases lay outside the gene matches. CDR3 length: 16 amino acids. Germline loops: CDR1 SGHTA, CDR2 FQGTGA. In DNA form, the CDR3 reads TGTGCCAGCAGCCCCTCTAGCGGGGGTGGCACCGGGGAGCTGTTTTTT. This gives the protein CASSPSSGGGTGELFF.

The chain is built from TRBV7-2 and TRBJ2-2; tentatively, D is TRBD1 (6 bases). CDR1 and CDR2 (germline): SGHTA, FQGNSA. The V end lost 2 bases, the J end lost 4 bases, and 11 bases lay between the germline ends. This CDR3 has 15 residues. The CDR3 DNA reads TGTGCCAGCAGCTTAATGGGGACACCCACCGGGGAGCTGTTTTTT. Encoded protein: CASSLMGTPTGELFF.

The chain recombines TRBV6-1 with TRBJ2-3; 8 bases agree with TRBD2. This CDR3 has 18 amino acids. CDR1 MNHNS and CDR2 SASEGT come from the germline V gene. The J segment lost 0 bases and the V segment lost 4 bases, leaving 12 bases of the junction unmatched. CDR3 residues: CASSGSGGLRTSTDTQYF. CDR3 nucleotide sequence: TGTGCCAGCAGTGGAAGCGGGGGCCTCCGTACTAGCACAGATACGCAGTATTTT.

This clone has a handful of counts. The chain is built from TRBV5-1 and TRBJ2-7; TRBD2 aligns across 9 bases. Per germline, CDR1 SGHRS and CDR2 YFSETQ. CDR3 length: 15 amino acids. V was clipped by 0 bases and J by 1 base; unmatched bases: 2. CDR3 sequence (DNA): TGCGCCAGCAGCTTGGGTAGCGGGGGTTCCTACGAGCAGTACTTC. Its protein product is CASSLGSGGSYEQYF.

On this clone: This could be a read error, since a much larger clone is one nucleotide away. This sequence joins TRBV5-1 and TRBJ2-5; D is uncertain. V lost 1 base and J lost 0, with 1 base in between. From germline, CDR1 is SGHRS and CDR2 YFSETQ. The CDR3 has 12 amino acids. The CDR3 loop is CASSLYQETQYF. In DNA form, the CDR3 reads TGCGCCAGCAGCTTGTACCAAGAGACCCAGTACTTC.

The chain joins TRBV29-1 to TRBJ1-5, with TRBD1 identical over 9 bases. Germline V gene data show CDR1 as SQVTM and CDR2 as ANQGSEA. The CDR3 extends over 13 amino acids. Trimming cost V 6 bases and J 3 bases; bases outside gene matches: 3. CDR3 sequence reads: CSVGTGLNQPQHF. The CDR3 DNA follows: TGCAGCGTCGGGACAGGGCTCAATCAGCCCCAGCATTTT.

CDR3 region: CASSRDRNEQFF. CDR3 DNA: TGCGCCAGCAGCCGCGACCGCAATGAGCAGTTCTTC. The rearrangement joins TRBV4-1 to TRBJ2-1; D unclear. This CDR3 is built from 12 residues. The V end lost 4 bases, the J end lost 6 bases, and 7 bases lay between the germline ends. Germline V gives CDR1 MGHRA, CDR2 YSYEKL.

This clone occurred many times. The chain has TRBV7-8 and TRBJ1-5; D remains ambiguous. V was pared by 6 bases and J by 9 bases, with 9 bases between. CDR1 SGHVS and CDR2 FQNEAQ come from the germline V gene. The CDR3 length is 11 residues. CDR3 sequence reads: CASSLKAPQHF. The CDR3 nucleotides are TGTGCCAGCAGTTTGAAAGCGCCCCAGCATTTT.

The chain combines TRBV11-3 with TRBJ2-1; D gene ambiguous. V dropped 3 bases and J dropped 10 bases, with 22 bases sitting between them. The germline V gene has CDR1 SGHNT and CDR2 YENEEA. This CDR3 has 16 residues. This chain's CDR3 is CASSLSLDSVTREQFF. CDR3 coding DNA: TGTGCCAGCAGCTTGTCCCTCGACTCCGTAACGCGGGAGCAGTTCTTC.

V gene TRBV20-1 combines with J gene TRBJ1-3, with D uncertain. CDR3 length: 11 residues. The germline V gene encodes CDR1 DFQATT and CDR2 SNEGSKA (reference sequence). The V end was cut by 6 bases, the J end by 11 bases, with 14 bases between. CDR3 DNA sequence: TGCAGTGCGTGGTTAGGTGGAGCCATATATTTT. Protein sequence: CSAWLGGAIYF.

J is TRBJ1-5 and V is TRBV15; maybe TRBD1 (5 bases). The CDR3 has 15 residues. V was shortened by 2 bases and J by 2 bases, with 10 bases between the two germline ends. CDR1 and CDR2 (germline): LNHNV, YYDKDF (reference sequence). The CDR3 here is CATSRQGGGNQPQHF. CDR3 DNA: TGTGCCACCAGCAGACAGGGAGGGGGCAATCAGCCCCAGCATTTT.

This chain links TRBV6-5 with TRBJ2-1; 8 bases align to TRBD2. CDR3 size: 16 residues. Looked up from germline, CDR1 is MNHEY and CDR2 is SVGAGI. V was pared by 0 bases and J by 5 bases, with 6 bases of the junction left unmatched. CDR3 region: CASSYSPSGGNNEQFF. The CDR3 region has the DNA TGTGCCAGCAGTTACTCGCCCAGCGGGGGTAACAATGAGCAGTTCTTC.

The chain is built from TRBV7-9 and TRBJ2-7, with D unresolved. The CDR3 runs to 13 residues. Trimming stripped 2 bases from V and 6 bases from J, with 11 bases between. Looked up from germline, CDR1 is SEHNR and CDR2 is FQNEAQ (reference sequence). Here the CDR3 reads CASSLKGTGEQYF. DNA for the CDR3: TGTGCCAGCAGCTTAAAGGGTACGGGCGAGCAGTACTTC. Using reference TRBV7-9 and TRBJ2-7 for the parts outside the CDR3, the full variable domain is DTGVSQNPRHKITKRGQNVTFRCDPISEHNRLYWYRQTLGQGPEFLTYFQNEAQLEKSRLLSDRFSAERPKGSFSTLEIQRTEQGDSAMYLCASSLKGTGEQYFGPGTRLTVT.

At least ten counts were recorded for this clone. V usage is TRBV9 and J usage is TRBJ2-7; the D gene could be TRBD1 or TRBD2 (5 bases each). This CDR3 comprises 13 residues. The germline V gene encodes CDR1 SGDLS and CDR2 YYNGEE. The V gene lost 3 bases and the J gene lost 6 bases, with 13 bases spanning the gap. CDR3 in DNA: TGTGCCAGCAGCGCCAAGCCTGGGGGCGAGCAGTACTTC. It is translated as CASSAKPGGEQYF. The entire variable domain, with the rest obtained from reference TRBV9 and TRBJ2-7, is as follows: DSGVTQTPKHLITATGQRVTLRCSPRSGDLSVYWYQQSLDQGLQFLIQYYNGEERAKGNILERFSAQQFPDLHSELNLSSLELGDSALYFCASSAKPGGEQYFGPGTRLTVT.

The chain is built from TRBV7-8 and TRBJ2-7, with 10 nucleotides matching TRBD2. Losses at the gene ends were 5 bases for V and 5 bases for J; bases not matched to a gene: 12. This CDR3 spans 16 amino acids. Germline CDR1 SGHVS, CDR2 FQNEAQ. CDR3 coding DNA: TGTGCCAGCAGCGCACAGGTTACTAGCGGGGCCCACGAGCAGTACTTC. Translation: CASSAQVTSGAHEQYF.

This clone was seen a few times. This chain joins TRBV4-3 and TRBJ2-7; 7 nucleotides match TRBD1. The germline V gene has CDR1 LGHNA and CDR2 YSLEER. V lost 2 bases and J lost 2; bases outside the gene matches: 6. This CDR3 spans 15 amino acids. The CDR3 DNA follows: TGCGCCAGCAGCCAAAATCGAGGACAGGCCTACGAGCAGTACTTC. It is translated as CASSQNRGQAYEQYF.

This clone was recorded once. V usage is TRBV5-1 and J usage is TRBJ2-3; possible D gene TRBD2, 6 bases. The CDR3 is made up of 13 amino acids. Trimming took off 2 bases at V and 6 bases at J, with 10 bases between the two ends. Germline assignment: CDR1 SGHRS and CDR2 YFSETQ. CDR3: CASSFGGTDTQYF. CDR3 coding DNA: TGCGCCAGCAGCTTCGGGGGAACGGATACGCAGTATTTT.

The CDR3 spells CASSLAGMDGYTF. CDR3 sequence (DNA): TGTGCCAGCAGCTTGGCAGGAATGGATGGCTACACCTTC. The chain is built from TRBV5-4 and TRBJ1-2; D not certain. CDR3 length: 13 amino acids. Germline V lookup: CDR1 SGHNT, CDR2 YYREEE (reference sequence). Trimming cost V 0 bases and J 6 bases, with 9 bases left between them.

V is TRBV5-1 and J is TRBJ1-1; maybe TRBD1 (5 bases). CDR1 is SGHRS and CDR2 is YFSETQ in the germline V gene. Trimming stripped 6 bases from V and 1 base from J, with 16 bases between. There are 15 residues in the CDR3. This CDR3 reads CASKDTPRGNTEAFF. The CDR3 DNA is TGCGCCAGCAAGGACACTCCGCGGGGGAACACTGAAGCTTTCTTT. The variable domain in full, completed from reference TRBV5-1 and TRBJ1-1, reads KAGVTQTPRYLIKTRGQQVTLSCSPISGHRSVSWYQQTPGQGLQFLFEYFSETQRNKGNFPGRFSGRQFSNSRSEMNVSTLELGDSALYLCASKDTPRGNTEAFFGQGTRLTVV.

The chain combines TRBV19 with TRBJ1-2; perhaps TRBD1 as D (5 bases). With 3 bases removed from V and 5 bases from J, the gap between germline ends came to 13 bases. Germline V gene sequence: CDR1 LNHDA, CDR2 SQIVND (reference sequence). The CDR3 totals 14 residues. The CDR3 nucleotides read TGTGCCAGTAGTATGGGACGGGCACAGTATGGCTACACCTTC. Translating it yields CASSMGRAQYGYTF.

This sequence joins TRBV5-1 and TRBJ2-5; 7 nucleotides align to TRBD1. The CDR3 runs 15 residues. With 4 bases clipped from V and 0 bases from J, the junction kept 6 bases outside the gene matches. The V gene's germline CDR1 is SGHRS and CDR2 YFSETQ. CDR3 sequence: CASSPQTGHQETQYF. DNA of the CDR3: TGCGCCAGCAGCCCTCAGACAGGGCACCAAGAGACCCAGTACTTC.

The gene calls are TRBV27 and TRBJ2-6; 8 bases match TRBD1. This CDR3 comprises 16 residues. Per germline, CDR1 MNHEY and CDR2 SMNVEV (reference sequence). V lost 5 bases and J lost 0; bases outside the gene matches: 3. The CDR3 sequence is CASSQGAISGANVLTF. DNA of the CDR3: TGTGCCAGCAGTCAGGGGGCGATCTCTGGGGCCAACGTCCTGACTTTC.

The chain has TRBV30 and TRBJ2-7; D not certain. Germline assignment: CDR1 GTSNPN and CDR2 SVGIG (reference sequence). Trimming took off 1 base at V and 5 bases at J, with 6 bases between the two ends. The CDR3 contains 11 residues. This CDR3 is CAWSAPNEQYF. The CDR3 DNA is TGTGCCTGGAGTGCACCAAACGAGCAGTACTTC.

The V and J genes are TRBV7-7 and TRBJ2-3; D perhaps matches TRBD1 (5 bases). The CDR3 runs to 14 residues. Germline V CDR1 and CDR2: SSHAT, FNYEAQ (reference sequence). V dropped 5 bases and J dropped 1 base, with 10 bases sitting between them. Written as DNA, the CDR3 is TGTGCCAGCAGCGAACAACAGGGCACAGATACGCAGTATTTT. This encodes CASSEQQGTDTQYF.

The chain combines TRBV18 with TRBJ2-2; 8 nucleotides line up with TRBD1. Losses at the gene ends were 3 bases for V and 7 bases for J; bases not matched to a gene: 4. Germline V gene lookup returns CDR1 KGHSH and CDR2 LQKENI. The CDR3 covers 14 residues. The CDR3: CASSPDRASGELFF. The CDR3 bases are TGTGCCAGCTCACCGGACAGGGCGAGCGGGGAGCTGTTTTTT.

The gene calls are TRBV30 and TRBJ1-3, with 8 bases identical to TRBD1. V was pared by 5 bases and J by 6 bases, with 6 bases of the junction left unmatched. The germline CDR1 and CDR2 sequences are GTSNPN and SVGIG (reference sequence). This CDR3 contains 13 residues. CDR3 DNA: TGTGCCTGGGGTGGGGGACAGGTAAACACCATATATTTT. This codes for CAWGGGQVNTIYF.

The sample holds a few counts of this clone. The rearrangement uses TRBV6-5 and TRBJ1-2; a weak D match, TRBD1 (5 bases). This CDR3 has 14 amino acids. Germline V lookup: CDR1 MNHEY, CDR2 SVGAGI. V lost 2 bases, J lost 0 bases, and 7 bases lay in between. As DNA, the CDR3 is TGTGCCAGCAGTTACAGGGGAACTAACTATGGCTACACCTTC. Protein: CASSYRGTNYGYTF.

J is TRBJ2-7 and V is TRBV29-1; no definite D call. Trimming left V 6 bases short and J 2 bases short, with 11 bases between. This CDR3 contains 12 residues. The V gene's germline CDR1 is SQVTM and CDR2 ANQGSEA. For the CDR3, the DNA is TGCAGCGTGCGGCAGAGCCCCTACGAGCAGTACTTC. Protein: CSVRQSPYEQYF.